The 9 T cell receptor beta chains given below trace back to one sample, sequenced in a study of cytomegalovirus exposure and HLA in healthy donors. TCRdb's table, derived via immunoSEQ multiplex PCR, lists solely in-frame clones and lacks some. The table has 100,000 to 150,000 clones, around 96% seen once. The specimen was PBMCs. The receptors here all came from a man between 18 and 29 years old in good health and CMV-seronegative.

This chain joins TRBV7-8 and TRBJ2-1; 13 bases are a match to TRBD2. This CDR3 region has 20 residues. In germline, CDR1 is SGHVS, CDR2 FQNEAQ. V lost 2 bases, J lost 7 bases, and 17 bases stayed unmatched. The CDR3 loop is CASSLIVWGSGTSGKNEQFF. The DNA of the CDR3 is TGTGCCAGCAGCTTAATTGTTTGGGGTAGCGGGACTAGCGGGAAAAATGAGCAGTTCTTC.

The CDR3 region is CASSPFSGSTEQYF. The CDR3 DNA sequence: TGTGCCAGCAGTCCATTTAGCGGGAGTACCGAGCAGTACTTC. V usage is TRBV28 and J usage is TRBJ2-7; TRBD2 matches at 9 bases. V gave up 5 bases and J gave up 6 bases; unmatched junction bases: 8. CDR3 size: 14 residues. The germline gives CDR1 MDHEN, CDR2 SYDVKM. Looking up the rest from reference TRBV28 and TRBJ2-7 gives the full variable domain: DVKVTQSSRYLVKRTGEKVFLECVQDMDHENMFWYRQDPGLGLRLIYFSYDVKMKEKGDIPEGYSVSREKKERFSLILESASTNQTSMYLCASSPFSGSTEQYFGPGTRLTVT.

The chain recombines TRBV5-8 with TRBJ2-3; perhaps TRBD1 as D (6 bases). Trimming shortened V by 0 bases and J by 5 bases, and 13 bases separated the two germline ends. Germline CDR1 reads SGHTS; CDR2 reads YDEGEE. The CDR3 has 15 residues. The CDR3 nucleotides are TGTGCCAGCAGCTTGGGGCAGGGGATTGGAGATACGCAGTATTTT. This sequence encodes CASSLGQGIGDTQYF.

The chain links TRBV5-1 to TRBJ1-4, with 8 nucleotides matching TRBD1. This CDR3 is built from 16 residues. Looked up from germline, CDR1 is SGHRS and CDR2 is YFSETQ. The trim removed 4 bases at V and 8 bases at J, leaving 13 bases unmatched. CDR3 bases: TGCGCCAGCAGCCTCCAGGTGAGGGCAGGGGGCGAAAAACTGTTTTTT. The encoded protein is CASSLQVRAGGEKLFF.

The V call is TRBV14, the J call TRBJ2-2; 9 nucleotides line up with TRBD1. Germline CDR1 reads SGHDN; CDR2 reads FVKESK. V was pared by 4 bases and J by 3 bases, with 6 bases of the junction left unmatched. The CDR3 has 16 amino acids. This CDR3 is CASSRWTGADTGELFF. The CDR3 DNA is TGTGCCAGCAGCCGATGGACAGGGGCGGACACCGGGGAGCTGTTTTTT.

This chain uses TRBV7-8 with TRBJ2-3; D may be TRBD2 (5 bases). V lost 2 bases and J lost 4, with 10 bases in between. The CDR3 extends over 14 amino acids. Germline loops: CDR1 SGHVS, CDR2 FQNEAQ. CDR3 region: CASSLQRAADTQYF. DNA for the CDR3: TGTGCCAGCAGCTTACAGAGGGCAGCAGATACGCAGTATTTT.

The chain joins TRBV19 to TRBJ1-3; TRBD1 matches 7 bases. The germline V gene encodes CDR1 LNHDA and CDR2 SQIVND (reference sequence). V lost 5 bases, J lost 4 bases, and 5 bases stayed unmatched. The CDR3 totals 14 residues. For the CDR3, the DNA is TGTGCCAGTAGTCAGGGGGTCTACGGAAACACCATATATTTT. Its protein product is CASSQGVYGNTIYF.

The CDR3 protein is CSASGYGYTF. Here the CDR3 DNA reads TGCAGTGCTTCAGGGTATGGCTACACCTTC. The genes are TRBV20-1 and TRBJ1-2; D possibly corresponds to TRBD1 (5 bases). The V end was cut by 5 bases, the J end by 5 bases, with 6 bases between. Per germline, CDR1 DFQATT and CDR2 SNEGSKA (reference sequence). CDR3 length: 10 amino acids.

CDR3 loop: CASSLWLTEAFF. CDR3 DNA sequence: TGTGCCAGCAGCTTGTGGCTCACTGAAGCTTTCTTT. The chain has TRBV5-6 and TRBJ1-1, with D hard to call. The CDR3 totals 12 residues. V was cut by 1 base and J by 4 bases, with 5 bases left in between. The germline CDR1 and CDR2 sequences are SGHDT and YYEEEE.